These T cell receptor beta chains were read from a single sample in a study of CD8 T cells in Susac syndrome. TCRdb analysed the immunoSEQ multiplex PCR reads with MiXCR anew, one entry per CDR3 protein. The sample contains 92,000 or so distinct CDR3 sequences, 96% of which appear only once. The sequenced sample consisted of CD8+ T cells from PBMCs. Every receptor here comes from a human donor with Susac syndrome. The CDR3 runs from the conserved cysteine through the conserved F or W. Fields, in order: J gene, clone size, V gene, D gene, CDR3 protein, CDR3 DNA. A D gene is named only where the DNA matches it firmly. Clone size is not always given. Where it is, it says once, few, many or a class for expanded clones.

j_gene: TRBJ1-1; abundance: NA; v_gene: TRBV6-1; d_gene: NA; CDR3aa: CASKAFVTDSVLNTEAFF; CDR3nt: TGTGCCAGCAAAGCGTTTGTGACAGATTCGGTCTTGAACACTGAAGCTTTCTTT
j_gene: TRBJ2-5; abundance: NA; v_gene: TRBV28; d_gene: NA; CDR3aa: CASSLLHRTLQETQYF; CDR3nt: TGTGCCAGCAGTTTATTGCACAGGACCCTCCAAGAGACCCAGTACTTC
j_gene: TRBJ1-6; abundance: NA; v_gene: TRBV7-9; d_gene: NA; CDR3aa: CASRGGRPPLHF; CDR3nt: TGTGCCAGCAGAGGAGGGAGGCCACCCCTCCACTTT
j_gene: TRBJ2-1; abundance: once; v_gene: TRBV7-8; d_gene: NA; CDR3aa: CASSPHIPGAHSGNEQFF; CDR3nt: TGTGCCAGCAGCCCCCACATCCCCGGGGCACACTCCGGGAATGAGCAGTTCTTC
j_gene: TRBJ2-5; abundance: NA; v_gene: TRBV19; d_gene: TRBD2; CDR3aa: CASSSSGEETQYF; CDR3nt: TGTGCCAGTAGTTCTAGCGGGGAGGAGACCCAGTACTTC
j_gene: TRBJ2-7; abundance: NA; v_gene: TRBV7-8; d_gene: NA; CDR3aa: CASSFPGQGAEQYF; CDR3nt: TGTGCCAGCAGCTTCCCGGGACAAGGGGCCGAGCAGTACTTC
j_gene: TRBJ1-2; abundance: few; v_gene: TRBV11-1; d_gene: NA; CDR3aa: CASSFRGGYTF; CDR3nt: TGTGCCAGCAGCTTTAGAGGTGGCTACACCTTC
j_gene: TRBJ2-2; abundance: NA; v_gene: TRBV5-1; d_gene: NA; CDR3aa: CASSPPNFATGELFF; CDR3nt: TGCGCCAGCAGCCCTCCCAACTTTGCCACCGGGGAGCTGTTTTTT
j_gene: TRBJ2-6; abundance: NA; v_gene: TRBV29-1; d_gene: NA; CDR3aa: CSVAGLVSRAGANVLTF; CDR3nt: TGCAGCGTTGCAGGGCTTGTCAGCCGGGCTGGGGCCAACGTCCTGACTTTC
j_gene: TRBJ2-1; abundance: NA; v_gene: TRBV24-1; d_gene: TRBD1; CDR3aa: CATSATRDSSYNEQFF; CDR3nt: TGTGCCACCAGTGCTACCCGGGACAGCTCCTACAATGAGCAGTTCTTC
j_gene: TRBJ1-1; abundance: NA; v_gene: TRBV29-1; d_gene: TRBD1; CDR3aa: CSQVVDRGLSTEAFF; CDR3nt: TGCAGCCAGGTTGTGGACAGGGGGCTGAGCACTGAAGCTTTCTTT
j_gene: TRBJ1-6; abundance: NA; v_gene: TRBV27; d_gene: NA; CDR3aa: CASRFSNSPLHF; CDR3nt: TGTGCCAGCAGATTTTCCAATTCACCCCTCCACTTT
j_gene: TRBJ2-3; abundance: NA; v_gene: TRBV20-1; d_gene: TRBD2; CDR3aa: CSARARSGGGTGDTQYF; CDR3nt: TGCAGTGCTAGAGCCCGTAGCGGGGGGGGTACTGGAGATACGCAGTATTTT
j_gene: TRBJ1-1; abundance: NA; v_gene: TRBV3-1; d_gene: NA; CDR3aa: CASSQDVAGAVAFF; CDR3nt: TGTGCCAGCAGCCAAGATGTTGCGGGGGCGGTCGCTTTCTTT
j_gene: TRBJ1-1; abundance: once; v_gene: TRBV15; d_gene: TRBD1; CDR3aa: CATSHEGDSEAFF; CDR3nt: TGTGCCACCAGCCACGAAGGGGACAGTGAAGCTTTCTTT
j_gene: TRBJ1-1; abundance: NA; v_gene: TRBV20-1; d_gene: TRBD1; CDR3aa: CSLTGGLLTEAFF; CDR3nt: TGCAGCTTGACAGGGGGGCTCTTAACTGAAGCTTTCTTT
j_gene: TRBJ1-6; abundance: NA; v_gene: TRBV20-1; d_gene: NA; CDR3aa: CSARDLPRGGNSPLHF; CDR3nt: TGCAGTGCTAGAGATCTGCCCAGAGGAGGGAATTCACCCCTCCACTTT
j_gene: TRBJ2-1; abundance: NA; v_gene: TRBV4-1; d_gene: NA; CDR3aa: CASSQADMGFSSYNEQFF; CDR3nt: TGCGCCAGCAGCCAAGCGGATATGGGATTTAGCTCCTACAATGAGCAGTTCTTC
j_gene: TRBJ1-2; abundance: NA; v_gene: TRBV27; d_gene: NA; CDR3aa: CASSSHPHKGYTF; CDR3nt: TGTGCCAGCAGCTCCCACCCCCACAAGGGCTACACCTTC
j_gene: TRBJ1-6; abundance: NA; v_gene: TRBV29-1; d_gene: NA; CDR3aa: CSVQPTVNSPLHF; CDR3nt: TGCAGCGTTCAACCGACAGTCAATTCACCCCTCCACTTT
j_gene: TRBJ2-3; abundance: NA; v_gene: TRBV20-1; d_gene: NA; CDR3aa: CSAVGGGDADTQYF; CDR3nt: TGCAGTGCCGTGGGTGGCGGTGACGCGGATACGCAGTATTTT
j_gene: TRBJ2-1; abundance: few; v_gene: TRBV30; d_gene: NA; CDR3aa: CAWSVQDEQFF; CDR3nt: TGTGCCTGGAGTGTACAGGATGAGCAGTTCTTC
j_gene: TRBJ2-5; abundance: once; v_gene: TRBV7-8; d_gene: TRBD2; CDR3aa: CASSLQLAAQETQYF; CDR3nt: TGTGCCAGCAGCTTACAGCTAGCGGCCCAAGAGACCCAGTACTTC
j_gene: TRBJ1-1; abundance: NA; v_gene: TRBV5-1; d_gene: NA; CDR3aa: CASGFRLNTEAFF; CDR3nt: TGCGCCAGCGGGTTCCGTCTGAACACTGAAGCTTTCTTT
j_gene: TRBJ2-6; abundance: NA; v_gene: TRBV7-8; d_gene: TRBD1; CDR3aa: CASSPRQGTGANVLTF; CDR3nt: TGTGCCAGCAGCCCCAGACAGGGAACTGGGGCCAACGTCCTGACTTTC
j_gene: TRBJ1-2; abundance: NA; v_gene: TRBV6-6; d_gene: NA; CDR3aa: CASSQYGYTF; CDR3nt: TGTGCCAGCAGTCAGTACGGCTACACCTTC
j_gene: TRBJ2-3; abundance: NA; v_gene: TRBV20-1; d_gene: TRBD1; CDR3aa: CSARAYGTGVSDTQYF; CDR3nt: TGCAGTGCTAGAGCCTACGGGACAGGGGTATCCGATACGCAGTATTTT
j_gene: TRBJ1-2; abundance: NA; v_gene: TRBV29-1; d_gene: NA; CDR3aa: CSVDRDLEGYTF; CDR3nt: TGCAGCGTTGACAGGGACCTGGAGGGCTACACCTTC
j_gene: TRBJ2-1; abundance: NA; v_gene: TRBV12-3/TRBV12-4; d_gene: NA; CDR3aa: CASSLLIGGQFF; CDR3nt: TGTGCCAGCAGTTTGTTAATCGGGGGGCAGTTCTTC
j_gene: TRBJ2-5; abundance: NA; v_gene: TRBV4-1; d_gene: NA; CDR3aa: CASSQGRGGVPETQYF; CDR3nt: TGCGCCAGCAGCCAAGGGAGGGGGGGCGTCCCAGAGACCCAGTACTTC
j_gene: TRBJ1-2; abundance: NA; v_gene: TRBV5-1; d_gene: NA; CDR3aa: CASRDSRAYGYTF; CDR3nt: TGCGCCAGCAGGGACAGCAGAGCCTATGGCTACACCTTC
j_gene: TRBJ1-2; abundance: once; v_gene: TRBV5-1; d_gene: NA; CDR3aa: CASSTQTGVYGYTF; CDR3nt: TGCGCCAGCTCAACCCAGACAGGAGTCTATGGCTACACCTTC
j_gene: TRBJ1-2; abundance: NA; v_gene: TRBV5-1; d_gene: TRBD1; CDR3aa: CASSLPSFGTANQDGYTF; CDR3nt: TGCGCCAGCAGCCTCCCCTCATTCGGGACAGCCAACCAAGATGGCTACACCTTC
j_gene: TRBJ2-5; abundance: NA; v_gene: TRBV28; d_gene: NA; CDR3aa: CASREELGGETQYF; CDR3nt: TGTGCCAGCAGGGAAGAACTGGGAGGAGAGACCCAGTACTTC
j_gene: TRBJ1-1; abundance: NA; v_gene: TRBV27; d_gene: NA; CDR3aa: CASFLQGTTEAFF; CDR3nt: TGTGCCAGCTTCTTACAGGGCACCACTGAAGCTTTCTTT
j_gene: TRBJ2-1; abundance: NA; v_gene: TRBV30; d_gene: TRBD2; CDR3aa: CAWISLAGEQFF; CDR3nt: TGTGCCTGGATTTCCCTAGCGGGGGAGCAGTTCTTC
j_gene: TRBJ2-2; abundance: NA; v_gene: TRBV30; d_gene: NA; CDR3aa: CAWIGTGELFF; CDR3nt: TGTGCCTGGATCGGAACCGGGGAGCTGTTTTTT
j_gene: TRBJ1-6; abundance: NA; v_gene: TRBV11-2; d_gene: TRBD1; CDR3aa: CASSLGAISDRGQYSPLHF; CDR3nt: TGTGCCAGCAGCTTAGGGGCCATTAGTGACAGGGGGCAATATTCACCCCTCCACTTT
j_gene: TRBJ2-2; abundance: NA; v_gene: TRBV29-1; d_gene: TRBD1; CDR3aa: CSVGTGDSANTGELFF; CDR3nt: TGCAGCGTGGGGACAGGGGACTCGGCGAACACCGGGGAGCTGTTTTTT
j_gene: TRBJ2-7; abundance: NA; v_gene: TRBV28; d_gene: TRBD1; CDR3aa: CASSFSGTGLDEQYF; CDR3nt: TGTGCCAGCAGTTTCTCCGGGACAGGGCTCGACGAGCAGTACTTC
j_gene: TRBJ1-5; abundance: NA; v_gene: TRBV19; d_gene: NA; CDR3aa: CASISVGLEAQHF; CDR3nt: TGTGCCAGTATATCGGTCGGCCTCGAAGCCCAGCATTTT